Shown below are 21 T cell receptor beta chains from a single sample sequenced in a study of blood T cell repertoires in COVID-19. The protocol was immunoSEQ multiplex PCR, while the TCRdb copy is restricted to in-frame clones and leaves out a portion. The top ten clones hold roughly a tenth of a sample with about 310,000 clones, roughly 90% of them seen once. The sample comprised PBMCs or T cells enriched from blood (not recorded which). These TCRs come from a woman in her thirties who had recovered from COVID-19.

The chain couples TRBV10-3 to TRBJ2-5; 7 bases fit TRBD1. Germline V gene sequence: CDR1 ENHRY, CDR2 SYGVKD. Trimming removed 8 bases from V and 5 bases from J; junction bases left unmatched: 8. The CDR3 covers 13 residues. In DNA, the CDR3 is TGTGCCATCCAAGGACAGGAAAGGGAGACCCAGTACTTC. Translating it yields CAIQGQERETQYF.

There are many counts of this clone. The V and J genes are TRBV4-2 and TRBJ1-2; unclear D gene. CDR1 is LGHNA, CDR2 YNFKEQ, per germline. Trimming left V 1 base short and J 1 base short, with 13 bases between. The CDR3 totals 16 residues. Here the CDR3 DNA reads TGTGCCAGCAGCCAAGGGTTGGCCGTCCTTAACTATGGCTACACCTTC. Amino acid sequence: CASSQGLAVLNYGYTF.

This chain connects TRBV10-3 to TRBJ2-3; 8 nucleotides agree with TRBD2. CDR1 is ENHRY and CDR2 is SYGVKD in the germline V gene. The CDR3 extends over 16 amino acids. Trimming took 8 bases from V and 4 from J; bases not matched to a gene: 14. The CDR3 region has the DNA TGTGCCATCCGCGCCCCTGAGCGGGAGTCCCCAGATACGCAGTATTTT. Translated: CAIRAPERESPDTQYF.

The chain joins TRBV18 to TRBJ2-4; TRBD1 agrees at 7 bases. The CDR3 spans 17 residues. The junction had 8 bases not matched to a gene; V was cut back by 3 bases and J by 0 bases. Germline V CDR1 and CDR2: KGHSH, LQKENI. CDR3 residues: CASSPRDRGLAKNIQYF. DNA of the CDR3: TGTGCCAGCTCACCTCGGGACAGAGGCCTAGCCAAAAACATTCAGTACTTC.

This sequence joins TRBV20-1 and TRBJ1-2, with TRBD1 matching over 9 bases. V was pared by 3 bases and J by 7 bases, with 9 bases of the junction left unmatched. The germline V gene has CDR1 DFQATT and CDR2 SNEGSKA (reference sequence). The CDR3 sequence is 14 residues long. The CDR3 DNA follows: TGCAGTGCTAGTCTGGGGACAGGGCGCTCTGGCTACACCTTC. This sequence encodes CSASLGTGRSGYTF.

CDR3 DNA: TGTGCCAGCAGACCCAGCGGGAGTAAGGAAGAGACCCAGTACTTC. It specifies CASRPSGSKEETQYF. The V call is TRBV11-2, the J call TRBJ2-5, with TRBD2 matching 8 bases. The CDR3 loop spans 15 amino acids. The germline V gene has CDR1 SGHAT and CDR2 FQNNGV. Trimming removed 6 bases from V and 3 bases from J; junction bases left unmatched: 9.

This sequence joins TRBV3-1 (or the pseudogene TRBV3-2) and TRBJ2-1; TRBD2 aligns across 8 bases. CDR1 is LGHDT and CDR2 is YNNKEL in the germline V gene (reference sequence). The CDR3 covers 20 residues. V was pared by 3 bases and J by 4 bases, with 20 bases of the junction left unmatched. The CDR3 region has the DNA TGTGCCAGCAGCCACACCCTAGGCCCCCCTGGCGGGAGGACTTACAATGAGCAGTTCTTC. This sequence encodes CASSHTLGPPGGRTYNEQFF.

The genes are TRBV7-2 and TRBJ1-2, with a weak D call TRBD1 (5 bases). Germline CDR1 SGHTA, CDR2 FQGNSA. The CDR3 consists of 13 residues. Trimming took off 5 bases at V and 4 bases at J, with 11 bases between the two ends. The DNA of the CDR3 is TGTGCCAGCAGCAACCGGGACTCCTATGGCTACACCTTC. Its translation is CASSNRDSYGYTF.

The CDR3 region is CASSQGRRTGNTEAFF. CDR3 coding DNA: TGTGCCAGCAGCCAAGGTCGACGGACTGGGAACACTGAAGCTTTCTTT. The chain joins TRBV4-2 to TRBJ1-1, with D unresolved. This CDR3 is built from 16 residues. V dropped 1 base and J dropped 1 base, with 13 bases sitting between them. The germline V gene encodes CDR1 LGHNA and CDR2 YNFKEQ.

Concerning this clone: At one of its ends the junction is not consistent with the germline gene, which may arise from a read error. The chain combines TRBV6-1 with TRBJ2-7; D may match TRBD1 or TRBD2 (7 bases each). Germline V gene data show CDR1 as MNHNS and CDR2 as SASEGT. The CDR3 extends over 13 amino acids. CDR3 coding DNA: TGTGCCAGCCGTGAGCGGGACAGAGACGAGCAGTACTTC. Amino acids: CASRERDRDEQYF.

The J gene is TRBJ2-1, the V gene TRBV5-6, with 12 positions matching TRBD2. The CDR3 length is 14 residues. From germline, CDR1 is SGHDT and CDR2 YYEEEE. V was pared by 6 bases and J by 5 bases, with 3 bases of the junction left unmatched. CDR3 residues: CASTRTSGNNEQFF. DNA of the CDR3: TGTGCCAGCACCCGGACTAGCGGGAACAATGAGCAGTTCTTC. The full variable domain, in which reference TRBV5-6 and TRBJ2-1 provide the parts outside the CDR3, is DAGVTQSPTHLIKTRGQQVTLRCSPKSGHDTVSWYQQALGQGPQFIFQYYEEEERQRGNFPDRFSGHQFPNYSSELNVNALLLGDSALYLCASTRTSGNNEQFFGPGTRLTVL.

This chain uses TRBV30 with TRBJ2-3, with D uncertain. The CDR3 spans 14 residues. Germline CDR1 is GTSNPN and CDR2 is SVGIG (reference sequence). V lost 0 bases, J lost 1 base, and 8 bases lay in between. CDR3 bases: TGTGCCTGGAGTGTTTCAAGCGGCACAGATACGCAGTATTTT. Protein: CAWSVSSGTDTQYF.

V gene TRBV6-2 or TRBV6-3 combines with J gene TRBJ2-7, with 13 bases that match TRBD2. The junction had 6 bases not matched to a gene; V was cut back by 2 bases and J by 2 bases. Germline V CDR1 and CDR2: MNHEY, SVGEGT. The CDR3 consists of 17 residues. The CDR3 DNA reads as TGTGCCAGCAGTTACCCCGGGACTAGCGGGACGCCCTACGAGCAGTACTTC. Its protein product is CASSYPGTSGTPYEQYF.

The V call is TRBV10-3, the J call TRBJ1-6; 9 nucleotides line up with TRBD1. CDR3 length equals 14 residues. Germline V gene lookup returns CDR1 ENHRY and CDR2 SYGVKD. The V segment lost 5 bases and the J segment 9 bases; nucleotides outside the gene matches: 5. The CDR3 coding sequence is TGTGCCATCAGTCGGGAGGGACAGGGTTCACCCCTCCACTTT. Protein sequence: CAISREGQGSPLHF.

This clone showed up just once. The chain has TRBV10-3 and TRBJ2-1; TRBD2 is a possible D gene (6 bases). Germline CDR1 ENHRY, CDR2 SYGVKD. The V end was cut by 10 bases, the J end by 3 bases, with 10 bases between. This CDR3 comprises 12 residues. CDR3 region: CATRTNYNEQFF. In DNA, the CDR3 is TGTGCCACCAGGACTAACTACAATGAGCAGTTCTTC.

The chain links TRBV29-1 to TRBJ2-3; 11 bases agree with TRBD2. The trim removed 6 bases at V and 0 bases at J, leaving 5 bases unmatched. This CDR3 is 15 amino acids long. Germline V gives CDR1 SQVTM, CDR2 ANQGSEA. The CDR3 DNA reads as TGCAGCGTCTTGACTAGCGGGACTAGCACAGATACGCAGTATTTT. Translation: CSVLTSGTSTDTQYF.

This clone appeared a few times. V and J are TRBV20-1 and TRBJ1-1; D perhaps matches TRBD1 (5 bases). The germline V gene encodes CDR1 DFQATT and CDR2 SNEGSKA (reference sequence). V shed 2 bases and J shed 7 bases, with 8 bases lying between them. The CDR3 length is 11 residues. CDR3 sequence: CSARTGREAFF. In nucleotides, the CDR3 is TGCAGTGCTAGAACAGGCCGTGAAGCTTTCTTT.

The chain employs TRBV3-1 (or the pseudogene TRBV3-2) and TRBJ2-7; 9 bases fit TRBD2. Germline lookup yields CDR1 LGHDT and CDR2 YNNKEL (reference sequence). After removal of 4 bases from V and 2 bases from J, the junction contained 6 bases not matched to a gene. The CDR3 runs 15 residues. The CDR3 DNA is TGTGCCAGCAGCCTGACTAGCGGTCGACCCTACGAGCAGTACTTC. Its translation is CASSLTSGRPYEQYF.

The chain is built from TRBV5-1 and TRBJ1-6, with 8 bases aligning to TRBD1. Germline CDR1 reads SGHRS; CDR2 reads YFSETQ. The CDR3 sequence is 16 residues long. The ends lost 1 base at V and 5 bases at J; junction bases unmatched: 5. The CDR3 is CASSLTGGSHNSPLHF. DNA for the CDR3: TGCGCCAGCAGCTTGACAGGGGGTAGTCATAATTCACCCCTCCACTTT.

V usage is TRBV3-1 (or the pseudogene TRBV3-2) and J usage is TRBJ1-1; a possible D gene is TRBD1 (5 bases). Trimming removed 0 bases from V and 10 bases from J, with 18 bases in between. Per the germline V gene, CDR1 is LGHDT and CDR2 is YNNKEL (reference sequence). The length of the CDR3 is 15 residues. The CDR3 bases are TGTGCCAGCAGCCAAGATCCCGCAGGGTGGTTGGGAGCTTTCTTT. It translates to CASSQDPAGWLGAFF.

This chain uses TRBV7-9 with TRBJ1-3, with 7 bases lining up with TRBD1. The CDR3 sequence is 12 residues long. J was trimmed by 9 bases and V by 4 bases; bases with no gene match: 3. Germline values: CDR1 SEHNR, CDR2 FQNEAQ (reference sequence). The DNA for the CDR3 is TGTGCCAGCAGCTCGGGACAGCCCACCATATATTTT. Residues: CASSSGQPTIYF. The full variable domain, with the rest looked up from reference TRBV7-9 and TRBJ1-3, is DTGVSQNPRHKITKRGQNVTFRCDPISEHNRLYWYRQTLGQGPEFLTYFQNEAQLEKSRLLSDRFSAERPKGSFSTLEIQRTEQGDSAMYLCASSSGQPTIYFGEGSWLTVV.